This T cell receptor beta chain appears in the sequencing data of a study of early T cells in non-severe SARS-CoV-2 infection. Study-level information: The sequenced material was bulk RNA from unsorted whole blood, and its chains were unpaired. Study conclusions and caveats: In VDJdb matching, anti-spike CD8 responses were favored while private and CD4 specificities went missing.

V lost 1 base, J lost 4 bases, and 9 bases lay in between. Germline values: CDR1 KGHSH, CDR2 LQKENI. This CDR3 region has 14 residues. Each cDNA molecule carried a unique molecular identifier. TCRdb ran MiXCR on the 5' RACE reads and lists one entry per CDR3 protein. The table records about 22,000 distinct CDR3 sequences, 4% to 5% of them present only once. Ten or more counts support this clonotype. Its antigen is still unknown. This receptor was taken from an adult who was a healthcare worker with PCR-confirmed SARS-CoV-2 infection or an uninfected control (not recorded which). Sample: whole blood. The chain combines TRBV18 with TRBJ2-3, with D possibly called TRBD1 or TRBD2 (5 bases each). The CDR3 nucleotides are TGTGCCAGCTCACCACGGCAGGGAGCAGATACGCAGTATTTT. It codes for CASSPRQGADTQYF. Combining the CDR3 with reference TRBV18 and TRBJ2-3 gives the whole variable domain NAGVMQNPRHLVRRRGQEARLRCSPMKGHSHVYWYRQLPEEGLKFMVYLQKENIIDESGMPKERFSAEFPKEGPSILRIQQVVRGDSAAYFCASSPRQGADTQYFGPGTRLTVL.